The subject of this entry is one T cell receptor beta chain. The V and J ends lost 6 bases and 6 bases, in that order; junction bases with no gene match: 8. Looked up from germline, CDR1 is LNHDA and CDR2 is SQIVND (reference sequence). CDR3 length: 15 amino acids. This sample stems from a study of blood T cell repertoires in COVID-19. Overall study context: Samples of COVID-19 (acute and convalescent) were obtained from the United States, Italy and Spain.

Clones were sequenced by immunoSEQ multiplex PCR, and TCRdb holds only the in-frame ones, with some missing. The data show some 320,000 clones, roughly nine tenths seen once. Sequencing was performed on PBMCs or T cells enriched from blood (not recorded which). The chain couples TRBV19 to TRBJ2-2; 9 bases line up with TRBD2. The receptor was isolated from a man between 60 and 70 years old who had recovered from COVID-19. For the CDR3, the DNA is TGTGCCAGTAGGGAGCTAGCGGGGTACCCCGGGGAGCTGTTTTTT. This translates into CASRELAGYPGELFF.